These 7 T cell receptor beta chains share one sample of origin, sequenced in a study of blood T cell repertoires in COVID-19. TCRdb keeps only in-frame clones here, not all; method: immunoSEQ multiplex PCR. Among about 80,000 clones, approximately 80% were seen once, and the ten largest hold about 12%. Source material: peripheral blood. These receptors were collected from a man older than 75 with acute or convalescent COVID-19.

The chain employs TRBV7-8 and TRBJ2-7; a weak D match, TRBD2 (7 bases). Germline V gene sequence: CDR1 SGHVS, CDR2 FQNEAQ. Trimming took 5 bases from V and 7 from J, leaving 24 bases between them. The CDR3 is made up of 16 amino acids. In DNA form, the CDR3 reads TGTGCCAGCAGCCCAGTGGGGGGGGCGCCCTCAATGGAGCAGTACTTC. Protein: CASSPVGGAPSMEQYF. Full variable domain (rest looked up from reference TRBV7-8 and TRBJ2-7): GAGVSQSPRYKVAKRGQDVALRCDPISGHVSLFWYQQALGQGPEFLTYFQNEAQLDKSGLPSDRFFAERPEGSVSTLKIQRTQQEDSAVYLCASSPVGGAPSMEQYFGPGTRLTVT.

The genes are TRBV4-1 and TRBJ1-5; 11 bases align to TRBD1. This CDR3 is built from 15 residues. The J segment lost 3 bases and the V segment lost 5 bases, leaving 3 bases of the junction unmatched. The germline V gene encodes CDR1 MGHRA and CDR2 YSYEKL. CDR3 amino acids: CASSTGQGVNQPQHF. The CDR3 coding sequence is TGCGCCAGCAGCACGGGACAGGGGGTCAATCAGCCCCAGCATTTT.

This clone was recorded a few times. J is TRBJ2-7 and V is TRBV28; possibly TRBD2 for D (8 bases). Trimming shortened V by 5 bases and J by 0 bases, and 14 bases separated the two germline ends. This CDR3 spans 15 amino acids. Germline CDR1 reads MDHEN; CDR2 reads SYDVKM. The CDR3 sequence is CASSTGGGASYEQYF. The DNA of the CDR3 is TGTGCCAGCAGTACGGGAGGGGGCGCCTCCTACGAGCAGTACTTC.

The chain couples TRBV7-9 to TRBJ1-5; D gene uncertain. Trimming removed 7 bases at V and 2 bases at J, with 6 bases between. Germline V lookup: CDR1 SEHNR, CDR2 FQNEAQ (reference sequence). This CDR3 contains 12 residues. The CDR3 region is CASNEGNQPQHF. The CDR3 region has the DNA TGTGCCAGCAATGAGGGCAATCAGCCCCAGCATTTT. The complete variable domain, with remaining parts taken from reference TRBV7-9 and TRBJ1-5, reads DTGVSQNPRHKITKRGQNVTFRCDPISEHNRLYWYRQTLGQGPEFLTYFQNEAQLEKSRLLSDRFSAERPKGSFSTLEIQRTEQGDSAMYLCASNEGNQPQHFGDGTRLSIL.

The CDR3, as DNA: TGTGCCAGCAGAAACGGACAGGGGGGGTACGGAGCTTTCTTT. It encodes CASRNGQGGYGAFF. The genes are TRBV2 and TRBJ1-1, with 10 nucleotides matching TRBD1. The junction had 11 bases not matched to a gene; V was cut back by 6 bases and J by 10 bases. CDR3 length: 14 amino acids. From germline, CDR1 is SNHLY and CDR2 FYNNEI.

The V call is TRBV6-5, the J call TRBJ2-7; 9 nucleotides line up with TRBD1. Germline values: CDR1 MNHEY, CDR2 SVGAGI. CDR3 size: 14 residues. V was clipped by 5 bases and J by 5 bases; unmatched bases: 7. CDR3 in amino acids: CASSPRTGEDEQYF. The CDR3 DNA is TGTGCCAGCAGTCCGAGGACAGGGGAGGACGAGCAGTACTTC.

The chain recombines TRBV5-4 with TRBJ2-3; TRBD1 might be the D (6 bases). The CDR3 consists of 16 residues. V lost 5 bases and J 4 bases, leaving 20 bases between the germline ends. Germline CDR1 SGHNT, CDR2 YYREEE (reference sequence). The CDR3 protein is CASSYDRWLGPDTQYF. CDR3 DNA: TGTGCCAGCAGTTATGACAGGTGGTTGGGCCCAGATACGCAGTATTTT.